This entry lists 17 T cell receptor beta chains sequenced from one sample in a study of cytomegalovirus exposure and HLA in healthy donors (dated by TCRdb to about 2017). Receptor amplification or capture employed the immunoSEQ multiplex PCR assay. For the multiplex PCR, a mixture combining 60 forward primers for TCR Vbeta segments and 13 reverse primers for TCR Jbeta segments was used. Held by TCRdb, this immuneACCESS table contains in-frame sequences only and omits some clones. Under half of the omission traces to an unresolved V gene where checked; the cause of the rest is unknown. This sample is represented by roughly 200,000 clones; roughly 85% of them were singletons. The ten largest clones capture less than 2.5% of the sample. The sample was PBMCs. Receptor source: a woman in her fifties or sixties in good health and CMV-seronegative.

This chain joins TRBV7-3 and TRBJ2-5; 7 bases match TRBD1. Germline loops: CDR1 SGHTA, CDR2 FQGTGA. V dropped 5 bases and J dropped 0; count of bases not matched to a gene: 3. This CDR3 is 14 amino acids long. The CDR3: CASSLTGNQETQYF. CDR3 bases: TGTGCCAGCAGCCTGACAGGGAACCAAGAGACCCAGTACTTC.

This sequence joins TRBV11-3 and TRBJ2-3, with 11 bases fitting TRBD2. Looked up from germline, CDR1 is SGHNT and CDR2 is YENEEA. The ends lost 5 bases at V and 4 bases at J; junction bases unmatched: 14. This CDR3 is built from 18 residues. In DNA form, the CDR3 reads TGTGCCAGCAGCGCCACTTCTCTAGCGGGAGGTTTCGCAGATACGCAGTATTTT. Encoded protein: CASSATSLAGGFADTQYF.

V gene TRBV9 combines with J gene TRBJ1-2; the match to TRBD1 covers 7 bases. CDR1 and CDR2 from the germline V gene are SGDLS and YYNGEE. The V segment lost 3 bases and the J segment 5 bases; nucleotides outside the gene matches: 1. The CDR3 is 12 residues long. CDR3 nucleotides: TGTGCCAGCAGCGAACAGGGGTATGGCTACACCTTC. It is translated as CASSEQGYGYTF.

The chain couples TRBV2 to TRBJ1-1; 11 nucleotides agree with TRBD1. After removal of 7 bases from V and 1 base from J, the junction contained 5 bases not matched to a gene. This CDR3 comprises 15 residues. Per germline, CDR1 SNHLY and CDR2 FYNNEI. CDR3 coding DNA: TGTGCCAGCAACGAGGACAGGGGGCAGAACACTGAAGCTTTCTTT. Amino acid sequence: CASNEDRGQNTEAFF. Looking up the rest from reference TRBV2 and TRBJ1-1 gives the full variable domain: EPEVTQTPSHQVTQMGQEVILRCVPISNHLYFYWYRQILGQKVEFLVSFYNNEISEKSEIFDDQFSVERPDGSNFTLKIRSTKLEDSAMYFCASNEDRGQNTEAFFGQGTRLTVV.

The chain uses TRBV6-1 and TRBJ2-7, with TRBD1 as a possible D gene (6 bases). V was trimmed by 2 bases and J by 2 bases, leaving 22 bases between them. The CDR3 has 18 residues. Germline loops: CDR1 MNHNS, CDR2 SASEGT. CDR3 bases: TGTGCCAGCAGTGAAACCTTTGAACAGGGTTACCGTACCTACGAGCAGTACTTC. Translation: CASSETFEQGYRTYEQYF.

The chain recombines TRBV29-1 with TRBJ2-7; 9 bases map to TRBD1. V gave up 5 bases and J gave up 5 bases; unmatched junction bases: 10. Germline lookup yields CDR1 SQVTM and CDR2 ANQGSEA. The CDR3 is 14 residues long. The CDR3 loop reads CSVKYGQGRHEQYF. CDR3 coding DNA: TGCAGCGTTAAATACGGACAGGGGAGACACGAGCAGTACTTC.

This clone was seen a handful of times. The genes are TRBV28 and TRBJ2-3; a weak D match, TRBD2 (6 bases). Trimming left V 6 bases short and J 3 bases short, with 13 bases between. CDR1 and CDR2 from the germline V gene are MDHEN and SYDVKM. The CDR3 totals 14 residues. The CDR3: CASRPGGRTDTQYF. The CDR3 DNA reads as TGTGCCAGCAGGCCTGGGGGGAGGACAGATACGCAGTATTTT.

V is TRBV19 and J is TRBJ2-7, with 14 bases aligning to TRBD2. Germline assignment: CDR1 LNHDA and CDR2 SQIVND (reference sequence). The V and J ends lost 0 bases and 12 bases, in that order; junction bases with no gene match: 7. This CDR3 comprises 15 residues. Written as DNA, the CDR3 is TGTGCCAGTAGTATAGACGGGACTAGCGGGAGATCCCCGTACTTC. This codes for CASSIDGTSGRSPYF.

V usage is TRBV28 and J usage is TRBJ2-7; D might be TRBD1 (5 bases). The ends were cut back, 7 bases at V and 2 bases at J, with 15 bases in the middle. This CDR3 is 14 amino acids long. Germline CDR1 is MDHEN and CDR2 is SYDVKM. The CDR3 DNA reads as TGTGCCAGCAAAATCGCAGGGTCGGCCTACGAGCAGTACTTC. Amino acid sequence: CASKIAGSAYEQYF.

This chain uses TRBV7-9 with TRBJ2-7, with a weak D call TRBD2 (5 bases). CDR3 size: 12 residues. In germline, CDR1 is SEHNR, CDR2 FQNEAQ (reference sequence). The V and J ends lost 8 bases and 0 bases respectively, with 8 bases between them. The CDR3 region has the DNA TGTGCCAGCCGGAGCGGCTCCTACGAGCAGTACTTC. Encoded protein: CASRSGSYEQYF.

This chain connects TRBV18 to TRBJ2-7; D is possibly TRBD1 (6 bases). The V gene lost 0 bases and the J gene lost 6 bases, with 12 bases spanning the gap. Germline assignment: CDR1 KGHSH and CDR2 LQKENI. The CDR3 length is 14 residues. CDR3 in amino acids: CASSPPDGTPEQYF. The DNA for the CDR3 is TGTGCCAGCTCACCACCGGACGGGACACCCGAGCAGTACTTC. Drawing the rest from reference TRBV18 and TRBJ2-7, the complete variable domain is NAGVMQNPRHLVRRRGQEARLRCSPMKGHSHVYWYRQLPEEGLKFMVYLQKENIIDESGMPKERFSAEFPKEGPSILRIQQVVRGDSAAYFCASSPPDGTPEQYFGPGTRLTVT.

The table lists this clone with a count of one. The V call is TRBV11-2, the J call TRBJ1-3; no firm D call. From germline, CDR1 is SGHAT and CDR2 FQNNGV. Trimming stripped 3 bases from V and 0 bases from J, with 3 bases between. The CDR3 consists of 13 residues. CDR3 bases: TGTGCCAGCAGCTTCCACTCTGGAAACACCATATATTTT. Amino acid sequence: CASSFHSGNTIYF.

This rearrangement joins TRBV18 to TRBJ2-1; 9 bases are a match to TRBD2. The germline gives CDR1 KGHSH, CDR2 LQKENI. The CDR3 has 17 residues. V lost 1 base and J lost 5; bases outside the gene matches: 9. This CDR3 is CASSPLAGGMGDNEQFF. CDR3 sequence (DNA): TGTGCCAGCTCACCACTTGCGGGAGGGATGGGGGACAATGAGCAGTTCTTC.

This clone was seen once. This sequence joins TRBV14 and TRBJ2-2; D is ambiguous. Germline-derived CDR1 and CDR2 are SGHDN and FVKESK. V was pared by 4 bases and J by 0 bases, with 15 bases between. There are 17 residues in the CDR3. The CDR3 is CASSPYLHWSNTGELFF. The DNA for the CDR3 is TGTGCCAGCAGCCCCTACCTTCACTGGTCGAACACCGGGGAGCTGTTTTTT.

J is TRBJ1-1 and V is TRBV29-1; TRBD1 matches at 9 bases. The CDR3 is 15 amino acids. V shed 6 bases and J 0 bases; nucleotides not matched to a gene: 8. Germline V gene sequence: CDR1 SQVTM, CDR2 ANQGSEA. The CDR3, as DNA: TGCAGCGTGGCCGGGACAGGGTTGGTGAACACTGAAGCTTTCTTT. Translated, it gives CSVAGTGLVNTEAFF.

J is TRBJ2-3 and V is TRBV19; no firm D call. Trimming pared 3 bases from V and 9 bases from J, leaving 13 bases between. CDR1 is LNHDA and CDR2 is SQIVND in the germline V gene (reference sequence). The CDR3 contains 13 residues. The CDR3 coding sequence is TGTGCCAGTAGTATGATCATGGGCGACACGCAGTATTTT. This sequence encodes CASSMIMGDTQYF.

The chain has TRBV19 and TRBJ2-5, with a weak D call TRBD1 (6 bases). The germline V gene has CDR1 LNHDA and CDR2 SQIVND (reference sequence). The CDR3 has 11 residues. The V and J ends lost 6 bases and 5 bases respectively, with 7 bases between them. The CDR3 spells CASRRGETQYF. CDR3 coding DNA: TGTGCCAGTAGAAGGGGGGAGACCCAGTACTTC.